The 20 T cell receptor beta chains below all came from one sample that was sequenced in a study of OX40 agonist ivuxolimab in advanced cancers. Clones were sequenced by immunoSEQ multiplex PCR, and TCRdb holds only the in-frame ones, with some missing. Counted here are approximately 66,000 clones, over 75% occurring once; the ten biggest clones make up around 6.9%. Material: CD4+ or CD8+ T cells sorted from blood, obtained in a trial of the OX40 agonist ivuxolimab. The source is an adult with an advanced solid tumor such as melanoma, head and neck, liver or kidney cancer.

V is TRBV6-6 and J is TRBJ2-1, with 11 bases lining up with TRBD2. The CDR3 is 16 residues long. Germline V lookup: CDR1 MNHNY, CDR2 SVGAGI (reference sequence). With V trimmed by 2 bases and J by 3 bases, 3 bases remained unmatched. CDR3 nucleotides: TGTGCCAGCAGTTACAAGACTAGCGGGAACTACAATGAGCAGTTCTTC. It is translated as CASSYKTSGNYNEQFF.

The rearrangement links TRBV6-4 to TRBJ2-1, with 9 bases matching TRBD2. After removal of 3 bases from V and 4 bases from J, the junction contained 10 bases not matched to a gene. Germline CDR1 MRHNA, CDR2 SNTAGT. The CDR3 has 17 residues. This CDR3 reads CASSERPGTSYYNEQFF. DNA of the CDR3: TGTGCCAGCAGTGAAAGACCCGGGACTAGCTATTACAATGAGCAGTTCTTC.

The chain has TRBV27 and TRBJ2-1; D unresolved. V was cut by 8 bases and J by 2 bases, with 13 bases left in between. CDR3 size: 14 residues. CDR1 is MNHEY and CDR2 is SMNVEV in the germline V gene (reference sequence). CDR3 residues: CASQIMGTYNEQFF. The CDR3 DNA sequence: TGTGCCAGCCAAATTATGGGGACCTACAATGAGCAGTTCTTC.

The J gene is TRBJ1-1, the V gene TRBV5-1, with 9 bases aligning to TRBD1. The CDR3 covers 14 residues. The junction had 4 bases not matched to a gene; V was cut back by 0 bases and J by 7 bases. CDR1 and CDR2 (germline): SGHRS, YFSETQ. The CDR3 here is CASSLGTGEFEAFF. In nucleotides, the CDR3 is TGCGCCAGCAGCTTGGGGACAGGGGAGTTTGAAGCTTTCTTT. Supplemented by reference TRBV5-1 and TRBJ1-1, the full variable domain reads KAGVTQTPRYLIKTRGQQVTLSCSPISGHRSVSWYQQTPGQGLQFLFEYFSETQRNKGNFPGRFSGRQFSNSRSEMNVSTLELGDSALYLCASSLGTGEFEAFFGQGTRLTVV.

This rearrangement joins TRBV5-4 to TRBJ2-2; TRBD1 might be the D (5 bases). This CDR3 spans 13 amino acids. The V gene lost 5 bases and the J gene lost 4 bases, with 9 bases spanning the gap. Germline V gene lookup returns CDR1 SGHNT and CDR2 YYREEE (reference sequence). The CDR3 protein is CASRGAGTGELFF. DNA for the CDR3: TGTGCCAGCAGAGGGGCAGGCACCGGGGAGCTGTTTTTT.

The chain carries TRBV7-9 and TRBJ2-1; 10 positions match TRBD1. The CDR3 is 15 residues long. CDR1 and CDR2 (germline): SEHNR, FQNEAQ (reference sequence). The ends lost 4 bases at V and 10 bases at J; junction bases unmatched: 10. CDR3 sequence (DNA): TGTGCCAGCAGCTCAGACAGGGGGCGGACGGTCGAGCAGTTCTTC. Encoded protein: CASSSDRGRTVEQFF.

The CDR3 nucleotides read TGTGCCAGCAGTTATCGACTAGCGGGGGGGAAGGGCGAGCAGTTCTTC. It yields the protein CASSYRLAGGKGEQFF. The genes are TRBV6-5 and TRBJ2-1; 14 bases match TRBD2. Trimming took 3 bases from V and 10 from J; bases not matched to a gene: 8. Germline V gene sequence: CDR1 MNHEY, CDR2 SVGAGI. This CDR3 comprises 16 residues.

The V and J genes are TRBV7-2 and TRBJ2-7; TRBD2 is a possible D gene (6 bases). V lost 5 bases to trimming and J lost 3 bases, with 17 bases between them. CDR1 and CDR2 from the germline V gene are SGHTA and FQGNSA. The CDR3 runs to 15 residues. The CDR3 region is CASSSGGTLIYEQYF. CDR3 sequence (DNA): TGTGCCAGCAGCAGTGGGGGGACTCTAATCTACGAGCAGTACTTC. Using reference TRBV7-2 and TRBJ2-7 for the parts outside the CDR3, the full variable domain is GAGVSQSPSNKVTEKGKDVELRCDPISGHTALYWYRQSLGQGLEFLIYFQGNSAPDKSGLPSDRFSAERTGGSVSTLTIQRTQQEDSAVYLCASSSGGTLIYEQYFGPGTRLTVT.

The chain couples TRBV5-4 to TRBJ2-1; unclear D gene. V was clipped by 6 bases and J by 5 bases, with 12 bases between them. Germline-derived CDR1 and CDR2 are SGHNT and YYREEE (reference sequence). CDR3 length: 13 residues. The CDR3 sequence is CASTKIPHNEQFF. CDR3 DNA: TGTGCCAGCACCAAGATCCCCCACAATGAGCAGTTCTTC.

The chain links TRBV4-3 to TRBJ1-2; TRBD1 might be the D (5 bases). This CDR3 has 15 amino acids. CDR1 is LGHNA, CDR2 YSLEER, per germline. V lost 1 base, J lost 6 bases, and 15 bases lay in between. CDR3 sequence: CASSQVNRNGNGYTF. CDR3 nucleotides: TGCGCCAGCAGCCAAGTTAACAGGAATGGAAATGGCTACACCTTC.

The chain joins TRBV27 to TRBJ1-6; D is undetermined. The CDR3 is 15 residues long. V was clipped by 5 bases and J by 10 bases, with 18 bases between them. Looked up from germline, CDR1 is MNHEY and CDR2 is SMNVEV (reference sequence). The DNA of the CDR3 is TGTGCCAGCAGTGCGACGGGTCTAGTCCTCTCACCCCTCCACTTT. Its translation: CASSATGLVLSPLHF.

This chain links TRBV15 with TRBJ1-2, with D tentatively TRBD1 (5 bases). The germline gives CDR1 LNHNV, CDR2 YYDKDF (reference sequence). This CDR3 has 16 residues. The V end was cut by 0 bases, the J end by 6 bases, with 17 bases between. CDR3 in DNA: TGTGCCACCAGCAGAGATTTAGGAGGGGATATGAATGGCTACACCTTC. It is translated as CATSRDLGGDMNGYTF.

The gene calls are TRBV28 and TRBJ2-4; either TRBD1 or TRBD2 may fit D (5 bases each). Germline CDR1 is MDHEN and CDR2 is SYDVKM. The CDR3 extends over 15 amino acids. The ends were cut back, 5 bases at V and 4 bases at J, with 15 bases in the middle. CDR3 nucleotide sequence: TGTGCCAGCAGTCTAACCGGGTGGGGGAAAAACATTCAGTACTTC. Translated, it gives CASSLTGWGKNIQYF. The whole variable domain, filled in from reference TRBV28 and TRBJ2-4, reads DVKVTQSSRYLVKRTGEKVFLECVQDMDHENMFWYRQDPGLGLRLIYFSYDVKMKEKGDIPEGYSVSREKKERFSLILESASTNQTSMYLCASSLTGWGKNIQYFGAGTRLSVL.

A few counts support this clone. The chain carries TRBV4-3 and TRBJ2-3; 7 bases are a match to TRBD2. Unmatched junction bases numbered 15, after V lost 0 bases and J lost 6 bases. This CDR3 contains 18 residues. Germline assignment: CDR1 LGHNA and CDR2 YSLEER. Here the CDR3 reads CASSQDRAASGLGDTQYF. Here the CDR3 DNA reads TGCGCCAGCAGCCAAGATAGGGCGGCTAGCGGCTTGGGGGATACGCAGTATTTT.

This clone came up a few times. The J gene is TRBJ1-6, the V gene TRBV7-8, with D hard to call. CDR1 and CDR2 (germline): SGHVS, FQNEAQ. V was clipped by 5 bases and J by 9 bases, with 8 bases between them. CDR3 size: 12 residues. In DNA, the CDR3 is TGTGCCAGCAGCCTGTTCGGTTCACCCCTCCACTTT. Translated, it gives CASSLFGSPLHF.

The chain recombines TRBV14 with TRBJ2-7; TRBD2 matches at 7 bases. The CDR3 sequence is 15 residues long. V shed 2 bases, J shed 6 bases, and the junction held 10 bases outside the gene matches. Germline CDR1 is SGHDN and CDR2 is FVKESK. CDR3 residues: CASSQIGGSLAEQYF. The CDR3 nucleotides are TGTGCCAGCAGCCAAATAGGCGGGAGTTTAGCCGAGCAGTACTTC.

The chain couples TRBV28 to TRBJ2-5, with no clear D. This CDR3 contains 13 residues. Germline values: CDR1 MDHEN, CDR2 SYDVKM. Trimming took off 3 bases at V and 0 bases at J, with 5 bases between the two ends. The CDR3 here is CASSLTNQETQYF. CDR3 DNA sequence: TGTGCCAGCAGTTTGACGAACCAAGAGACCCAGTACTTC. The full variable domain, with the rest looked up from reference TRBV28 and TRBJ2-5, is DVKVTQSSRYLVKRTGEKVFLECVQDMDHENMFWYRQDPGLGLRLIYFSYDVKMKEKGDIPEGYSVSREKKERFSLILESASTNQTSMYLCASSLTNQETQYFGPGTRLLVL.

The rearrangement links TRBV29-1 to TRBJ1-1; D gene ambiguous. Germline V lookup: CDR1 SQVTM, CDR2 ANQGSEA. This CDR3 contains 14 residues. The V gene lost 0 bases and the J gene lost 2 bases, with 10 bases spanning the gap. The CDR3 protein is CSVEETVLNTEAFF. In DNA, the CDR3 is TGCAGCGTTGAAGAAACAGTTCTCAACACTGAAGCTTTCTTT.

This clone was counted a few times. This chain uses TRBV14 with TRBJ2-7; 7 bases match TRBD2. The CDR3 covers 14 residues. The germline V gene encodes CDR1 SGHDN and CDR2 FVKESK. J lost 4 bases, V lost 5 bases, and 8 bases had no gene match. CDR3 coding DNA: TGTGCCAGCAGCGATTGGTCGGGGGGATACGAGCAGTACTTC. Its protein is CASSDWSGGYEQYF.

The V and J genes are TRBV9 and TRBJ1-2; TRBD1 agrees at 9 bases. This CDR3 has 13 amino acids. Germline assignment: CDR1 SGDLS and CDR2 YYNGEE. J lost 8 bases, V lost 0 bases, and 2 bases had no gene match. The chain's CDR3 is CASSVVTGGGYTF. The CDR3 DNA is TGTGCCAGCAGCGTAGTGACAGGGGGAGGCTACACCTTC.